These 18 T cell receptor beta chains originate from one sample sequenced in a study of radiotherapy plus CTLA-4 blockade in lung cancer. TCRdb keeps only in-frame clones here, not all; method: immunoSEQ multiplex PCR. Among approximately 48,000 clones, roughly 81% were seen once, and the ten largest hold 4.8%. Specimen: peripheral blood, collected from a patient treated with radiotherapy plus ipilimumab. The source of these receptors is a human donor with non-small cell lung cancer whose response to radiotherapy plus ipilimumab could not be evaluated.

The chain combines TRBV18 with TRBJ1-1, with TRBD1 identical over 7 bases. The V gene's germline CDR1 is KGHSH and CDR2 LQKENI. V lost 3 bases and J lost 6; bases outside the gene matches: 10. This CDR3 has 15 residues. CDR3 sequence (DNA): TGTGCCAGCTCACCCCCTGGCCAGGGGGGAGCTGAAGCTTTCTTT. The encoded protein is CASSPPGQGGAEAFF.

The rearrangement joins TRBV6-1 to TRBJ2-7; TRBD1 agrees at 7 bases. V was clipped by 4 bases and J by 2 bases; unmatched bases: 8. CDR3 length: 15 amino acids. The germline gives CDR1 MNHNS, CDR2 SASEGT. CDR3: CASSAQTGVPYEQYF. The CDR3 coding sequence is TGTGCCAGCAGTGCCCAAACAGGGGTTCCCTACGAGCAGTACTTC.

V is TRBV7-8 and J is TRBJ1-5, with 10 bases aligning to TRBD1. The CDR3 length is 16 residues. J lost 3 bases, V lost 1 base, and 3 bases had no gene match. CDR1 is SGHVS, CDR2 FQNEAQ, per germline. The CDR3 here is CASSLVGQGFNQPQHF. The CDR3 nucleotides read TGTGCCAGCAGCTTAGTGGGACAGGGGTTCAATCAGCCCCAGCATTTT.

This clone was found once. V usage is TRBV28 and J usage is TRBJ2-5; TRBD2 aligns across 11 bases. The assigned J gene may be wrong: the sequence end matches TRBJ2-7 better. Germline CDR1 and CDR2: MDHEN and SYDVKM. The CDR3 contains 16 residues. The CDR3: CASSPTGLADLYEQYF. DNA of the CDR3: TGTGCCAGCAGTCCGACGGGACTAGCGGACCTCTACGAGCAGTACTTC.

The chain has TRBV19 and TRBJ2-7; 9 bases are shared with TRBD2. The V segment lost 6 bases and the J segment 0 bases; nucleotides outside the gene matches: 3. Germline lookup yields CDR1 LNHDA and CDR2 SQIVND (reference sequence). This CDR3 is built from 14 residues. CDR3 DNA: TGTGCCAGTAGCCTAGCGGGGAGCTCCTACGAGCAGTACTTC. It is translated as CASSLAGSSYEQYF.

The V gene is TRBV18, the J gene TRBJ1-5; D gene unclear. From germline, CDR1 is KGHSH and CDR2 LQKENI. Between the trimmed V and J ends, which lost 3 bases and 7 bases, there was a span of 10 bases. This CDR3 contains 13 residues. The CDR3 loop is CASSPGADQPQHF. The DNA of the CDR3 is TGTGCCAGCTCACCGGGCGCTGACCAGCCCCAGCATTTT.

The chain couples TRBV6-5 to TRBJ2-7; D is possibly TRBD1 (6 bases). The V gene lost 3 bases and the J gene lost 2 bases, with 8 bases spanning the gap. This CDR3 is 13 amino acids long. CDR1 and CDR2 (germline): MNHEY, SVGAGI. Written as DNA, the CDR3 is TGTGCCAGCAGTTATCAGGGGACCTACGAGCAGTACTTC. This codes for CASSYQGTYEQYF.

This chain uses TRBV6-1 with TRBJ2-1; 14 nucleotides match TRBD2. Germline V lookup: CDR1 MNHNS, CDR2 SASEGT. The V gene end was trimmed by 3 bases and the J gene end by 3 bases; junction bases not matched to a gene: 1. This CDR3 has 16 residues. The CDR3 nucleotides are TGTGCCAGCAGTGAGACTAGCGGGAGGGTCTACAATGAGCAGTTCTTC. Translation: CASSETSGRVYNEQFF.

This chain connects TRBV9 to TRBJ1-3; D perhaps matches TRBD1 (5 bases). With 0 bases removed from V and 0 bases from J, the gap between germline ends came to 10 bases. From germline, CDR1 is SGDLS and CDR2 YYNGEE. The CDR3 sequence is 16 residues long. This CDR3 reads CASSVEPGISGNTIYF. CDR3 DNA sequence: TGTGCCAGCAGCGTAGAGCCAGGGATCTCTGGAAACACCATATATTTT.

This chain uses TRBV4-3 with TRBJ1-2; 7 bases are shared with TRBD1. Trimming took 0 bases from V and 7 from J; bases not matched to a gene: 11. Germline V CDR1 and CDR2: LGHNA, YSLEER. The CDR3 totals 16 residues. DNA of the CDR3: TGCGCCAGCAGCCAAGATCGGGCAGGGGGTACGTTTGGCTACACCTTC. It specifies CASSQDRAGGTFGYTF.

V usage is TRBV28 and J usage is TRBJ2-3, with 8 bases identical to TRBD2. The length of the CDR3 is 16 residues. The junction had 10 bases not matched to a gene; V was cut back by 6 bases and J by 2 bases. Germline lookup yields CDR1 MDHEN and CDR2 SYDVKM. The CDR3 DNA reads as TGTGCCAGCAGCACAGGTGCGGGGGGTTCCACAGATACGCAGTATTTT. This translates into CASSTGAGGSTDTQYF.

This chain joins TRBV6-1 and TRBJ1-3; TRBD1 might be the D (5 bases). Germline CDR1 MNHNS, CDR2 SASEGT. CDR3 length: 15 residues. V was shortened by 4 bases and J by 1 base, with 11 bases between the two germline ends. The CDR3 reads CASSGREESGNTIYF. The DNA for the CDR3 is TGTGCCAGCAGTGGCAGGGAAGAGTCTGGAAACACCATATATTTT.

The table lists this clone with a few counts. This rearrangement joins TRBV28 to TRBJ2-1; a possible D gene is TRBD2 (6 bases). This CDR3 has 12 amino acids. The V end lost 2 bases, the J end lost 11 bases, and 10 bases lay between the germline ends. Germline V gives CDR1 MDHEN, CDR2 SYDVKM. As DNA, the CDR3 is TGTGCCAGCAGTTTAACGCTAGCGAAGCAGTTCTTC. Its translation: CASSLTLAKQFF.

The rearrangement uses TRBV6-1 and TRBJ1-3; D is possibly TRBD1 (6 bases). This CDR3 has 16 residues. Trimming cost V 0 bases and J 0 bases, with 9 bases left between them. The germline V gene encodes CDR1 MNHNS and CDR2 SASEGT. The CDR3 nucleotides are TGTGCCAGCAGTGAAGCAGACAGGATCTCTGGAAACACCATATATTTT. This gives the protein CASSEADRISGNTIYF.

The V gene is TRBV27, the J gene TRBJ1-1; possible D gene TRBD1, 6 bases. Germline V gene data show CDR1 as MNHEY and CDR2 as SMNVEV (reference sequence). Deletions cut 2 bases from V and 2 bases from J, with 15 bases between. This CDR3 has 16 residues. CDR3 bases: TGTGCCAGCAGTTTAGGGTTGGCAGGGGTTAACACTGAAGCTTTCTTT. It codes for CASSLGLAGVNTEAFF.

The chain employs TRBV28 and TRBJ2-7; tentative D call: TRBD2 (5 bases). The CDR3 is 15 residues long. V lost 6 bases to trimming and J lost 4 bases, with 19 bases between them. Germline loops: CDR1 MDHEN, CDR2 SYDVKM. The CDR3 coding sequence is TGTGCCAGCAGCTACGCCGGGATCAACCCTTACGAGCAGTACTTC. It codes for CASSYAGINPYEQYF.

The V and J genes are TRBV9 and TRBJ2-6; 10 bases agree with TRBD1. The ends lost 0 bases at V and 1 base at J; junction bases unmatched: 4. The CDR3 has 18 amino acids. Germline V CDR1 and CDR2: SGDLS, YYNGEE. The CDR3 loop is CASSVEGQGLSGANVLTF. CDR3 DNA: TGTGCCAGCAGCGTAGAGGGACAGGGGTTGTCTGGGGCCAACGTCCTGACTTTC. Full variable domain (missing parts from reference TRBV9 and TRBJ2-6): DSGVTQTPKHLITATGQRVTLRCSPRSGDLSVYWYQQSLDQGLQFLIQYYNGEERAKGNILERFSAQQFPDLHSELNLSSLELGDSALYFCASSVEGQGLSGANVLTFGAGSRLTVL.

This chain connects TRBV28 to TRBJ1-5; no clear D gene. Germline V CDR1 and CDR2: MDHEN, SYDVKM. Trimming stripped 3 bases from V and 5 bases from J, with 8 bases between. The CDR3 spans 13 residues. CDR3 nucleotide sequence: TGTGCCAGCAGTTTTGCGGGCGATCAGCCCCAGCATTTT. It is translated as CASSFAGDQPQHF.